This T cell receptor (beta chain) was sequenced in a study of T cell responses to AZD1222 COVID-19 vaccine. Remarks on this clone: Antigen specificity is unknown.

The V and J ends lost 4 bases and 0 bases, in that order; junction bases with no gene match: 12. The CDR3 has 19 residues. Germline V gene lookup returns CDR1 LNHNV and CDR2 YYDKDF (reference sequence). The study, taken as a whole, reports: Spike-specific TCR breadth and depth went up after people got two AZD1222 doses. Donor demographics were predominantly white British with a female majority; clonal diversity may be underestimated. Mapped onto spike, vaccine-associated CD4 TCRs spanned it and were dominant at 160-218 and 743-854.

Here immunoSEQ multiplex PCR was the method, and the copy in TCRdb shows in-frame clones only, minus some. The sample has some 130,000 clones, around nine tenths seen once. The source was peripheral blood, collected on day 0 of AZD1222 vaccination. The chain has TRBV15 and TRBJ2-3, with TRBD2 matching over 11 bases. This TCR was recovered from an adult in good health. This chain's CDR3 is CATSTKGLADLTSTDTQYF. CDR3 coding DNA: TGTGCCACCAGCACTAAGGGACTAGCGGACCTGACTAGCACAGATACGCAGTATTTT.